The sequence of this TCR beta chain was determined in a study of post-analysis software for immune sequencing data. Study results and limitations: About five TRBV segments occurring more often in patients than controls included TRBV5-6, TRBV5-1 and TRBV20-1. When the samples were clustered directly with F measure, those that had been prepared in the same batch showed strong co-clustering. People with multiple sclerosis had a significantly lower normalized Chao1 diversity than controls did.

CDR3 length equals 14 residues. CDR1 is MNHEY and CDR2 is SVGEGT in the germline V gene. Libraries were made from TCR beta cDNA, and they carried unique molecular identifiers. Each CDR3 protein gets one entry after TCRdb re-called the PCR reads with MiXCR. The sample has roughly 580,000 distinct CDR3 sequences; around 47% are singletons. This clonotype was detected only a few times. Antigen unknown. The J gene is TRBJ2-5, the V gene TRBV6-2 or TRBV6-3, with 7 bases fitting TRBD1. The better agreement between TRBJ2-7 and the DNA end casts doubt on the J call. The sequenced material came from blood. The TCR sequence derives from a girl aged 10 to 17 with multiple sclerosis. The CDR3: CASIPSGTVYEQYF. The CDR3, as DNA: TGTGCCAGCATCCCCTCCGGGACAGTGTACGAGCAGTACTTC.